Following are 9 T cell receptor beta chains from one sample sequenced in a study of naive and memory T cell subsets. General study points: A few larger clonotypes appeared in naive repertoires, especially CD8, possibly memory cells re-expressing CD45RA.

These receptors lack a known antigen. Two oligonucleotides, mixed equimolar, formed the beta constant-region primer covering TRBC1 and TRBC2. Four rounds of PCR amplified the ligated cDNA using nested alpha and beta constant-region primers plus SP2. TCRdb re-analysed the UMI-ligation and nested PCR reads in MiXCR, keeping a single row per CDR3 protein. Of 98,000 or so distinct CDR3 sequences in the sample, approximately 14% were seen once. The sample consisted of naive CD8+ T cells from blood. The receptor set was obtained from a human donor in good health.

The table lists this clonotype with a few counts. The chain employs TRBV7-9 and TRBJ1-2; D may be TRBD1 (6 bases). Per the germline V gene, CDR1 is SEHNR and CDR2 is FQNEAQ (reference sequence). Trimming stripped 7 bases from V and 13 bases from J, with 10 bases between. The CDR3 loop spans 9 amino acids. This CDR3 reads CASIKGGTF. Written as DNA, the CDR3 is TGTGCCAGCATCAAAGGGGGCACCTTC.

J is TRBJ2-1 and V is TRBV28; D uncertain. The V end lost 11 bases, the J end lost 0 bases, and 11 bases lay between the germline ends. The CDR3 covers 13 residues. Germline V gene data show CDR1 as MDHEN and CDR2 as SYDVKM. The CDR3 nucleotides read TGTGCCGCGACGGCGAGCTCCTACAATGAGCAGTTCTTC. Amino acid sequence: CAATASSYNEQFF.

This clonotype was counted ten times or more. The chain links TRBV29-1 to TRBJ1-1; no firm D call. CDR1 SQVTM and CDR2 ANQGSEA come from the germline V gene. This CDR3 contains 13 residues. V was pared by 3 bases and J by 1 base, with 9 bases between. CDR3 DNA: TGCAGCGTTGATATGGCAGAGAACACTGAAGCTTTCTTT. Translating it yields CSVDMAENTEAFF.

This clonotype was detected only a few times. This chain joins TRBV6-5 and TRBJ2-1, with a weak D call TRBD2 (5 bases). V shed 0 bases and J shed 7 bases, with 16 bases lying between them. The CDR3 covers 16 residues. CDR1 MNHEY and CDR2 SVGAGI come from the germline V gene. Here the CDR3 DNA reads TGTGCCAGCAGTTACTCGATCAGCGGTAGAAGGAATGAGCAGTTCTTC. Encoded protein: CASSYSISGRRNEQFF.

There are a few counts of this clonotype. The chain uses TRBV4-3 and TRBJ2-1; D remains ambiguous. Trimming took off 2 bases at V and 4 bases at J, with 12 bases between the two ends. Germline CDR1 is LGHNA and CDR2 is YSLEER. This CDR3 is 15 amino acids long. The CDR3 bases are TGCGCCAGCAGCCAACAACATGGTGGGTACAATGAGCAGTTCTTC. The encoded protein is CASSQQHGGYNEQFF.

This clonotype has only a few counts. CDR3 loop: CASSQDTSGAYEQYF. The CDR3 nucleotides are TGTGCCAGCAGCCAAGATACTTCTGGGGCCTACGAGCAGTACTTC. V and J are TRBV3-1 and TRBJ2-7; no reliable D call. This CDR3 has 15 amino acids. Germline CDR1 reads LGHDT; CDR2 reads YNNKEL (reference sequence). V lost 0 bases and J 2 bases, leaving 11 bases between the germline ends.

This clonotype was counted many times. A junction end diverges from the germline sequence, so it may reflect a read error. The genes are TRBV7-7 and TRBJ2-2; D is uncertain. Germline V CDR1 and CDR2: SSHAT, FNYEAQ (reference sequence). The CDR3 totals 15 residues. CDR3 residues: CASSQEDGTTGELFF. CDR3 coding DNA: TGTGCTAGCAGCCAAGAAGACGGCACCACCGGGGAGCTGTTTTTT.

The CDR3 DNA reads TGTGCCACCAGCAGTTTCAGACAAGAGACCCAGTACTTC. Its protein product is CATSSFRQETQYF. The chain joins TRBV15 to TRBJ2-5; D unresolved. V dropped 3 bases and J dropped 2 bases, with 7 bases sitting between them. The germline CDR1 and CDR2 sequences are LNHNV and YYDKDF (reference sequence). CDR3 length: 13 residues. Drawing the rest from reference TRBV15 and TRBJ2-5, the complete variable domain is DAMVIQNPRYQVTQFGKPVTLSCSQTLNHNVMYWYQQKSSQAPKLLFHYYDKDFNNEADTPDNFQSRRPNTSFCFLDIRSPGLGDTAMYLCATSSFRQETQYFGPGTRLLVL.

This clonotype appeared many times. An end of the junction differs from the germline gene, which may be a read error. The chain employs TRBV19 and TRBJ2-2, with 9 bases lining up with TRBD2. The CDR3 length is 15 residues. Germline lookup yields CDR1 LNHDA and CDR2 SQIVND (reference sequence). This CDR3 is CASRIAGANTGELFF. In DNA, the CDR3 is TGTGCCAGTAGAATAGCGGGAGCGAACACCGGGGAGCTGTTTTTT.